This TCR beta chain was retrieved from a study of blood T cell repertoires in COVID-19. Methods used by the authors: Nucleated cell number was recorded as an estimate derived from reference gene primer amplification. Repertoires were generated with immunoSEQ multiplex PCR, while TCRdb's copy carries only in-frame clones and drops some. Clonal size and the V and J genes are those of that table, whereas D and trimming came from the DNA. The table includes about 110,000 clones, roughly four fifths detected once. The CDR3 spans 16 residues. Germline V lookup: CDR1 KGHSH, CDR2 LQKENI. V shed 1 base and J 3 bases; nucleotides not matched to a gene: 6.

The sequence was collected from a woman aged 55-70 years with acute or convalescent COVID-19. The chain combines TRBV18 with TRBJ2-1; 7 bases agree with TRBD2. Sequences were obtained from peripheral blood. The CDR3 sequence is CASSPLAGVDYNEQFF. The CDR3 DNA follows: TGTGCCAGCTCACCACTTGCGGGAGTAGACTACAATGAGCAGTTCTTC. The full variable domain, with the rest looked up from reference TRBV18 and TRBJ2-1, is NAGVMQNPRHLVRRRGQEARLRCSPMKGHSHVYWYRQLPEEGLKFMVYLQKENIIDESGMPKERFSAEFPKEGPSILRIQQVVRGDSAAYFCASSPLAGVDYNEQFFGPGTRLTVL.